The next 20 T cell receptor beta chains were all read from a single sample in a study of T cell repertoires in cytomegalovirus infection. For these receptors, no antigen is known. MiXCR was run by TCRdb on the reads, yielding one entry per CDR3 protein. The sample records 140,000 to 150,000 distinct CDR3 sequences, over 30% being singletons. The sample here was CD8+ T cells from cultured PBMCs, taken from culture after CMV antigen stimulation. The receptors here all came from a human donor in good health (CMV status not recorded). Some clones in this sample may be carry-over from other donors' samples.

This clonotype was seen ten or more times. The chain carries TRBV7-6 and TRBJ2-1, with 12 nucleotides matching TRBD2. The CDR3 loop spans 16 amino acids. The ends lost 5 bases at V and 6 bases at J; junction bases unmatched: 8. CDR1 is SGHVS and CDR2 is FNYEAQ in the germline V gene. In DNA form, the CDR3 reads TGTGCCAGCAGCGTCGATCTAGCGGGGGGGGCCAATGAGCAGTTCTTC. Protein product: CASSVDLAGGANEQFF.

The chain carries TRBV9 and TRBJ2-1, with 8 bases fitting TRBD2. The CDR3 consists of 13 residues. Germline V gives CDR1 SGDLS, CDR2 YYNGEE. V lost 2 bases to trimming and J lost 6 bases; unmatched junction nucleotides: 1. CDR3 sequence: CASSVGGVNEQFF. The CDR3 nucleotides read TGTGCCAGCAGCGTCGGGGGGGTCAATGAGCAGTTCTTC.

This clonotype was found a few times. In DNA form, the CDR3 reads TGTGCCAGCAACCCGGGGGCATTTTTGAACACTGAAGCTTTCTTT. As protein: CASNPGAFLNTEAFF. This chain connects TRBV12-3 or TRBV12-4 to TRBJ1-1; a weak D match, TRBD1 (6 bases). The CDR3 contains 15 residues. V lost 7 bases and J lost 0, with 15 bases in between.

This clonotype turned up a few times. The V gene is TRBV6-6, the J gene TRBJ2-3, with D tentatively TRBD1 or TRBD2 (7 bases each). The germline V and J ends were trimmed by 8 bases and 6 bases, with 15 bases remaining between them. CDR3 size: 13 residues. CDR1 is MNHNY, CDR2 SVGAGI, per germline (reference sequence). The CDR3 is CASDIRGGDTQYF. CDR3 bases: TGTGCCAGCGACATCAGGGGGGGGGATACGCAGTATTTT.

This chain connects TRBV6-6 to TRBJ2-1, with D perhaps TRBD2 (6 bases). This CDR3 spans 11 amino acids. Germline CDR1 MNHNY, CDR2 SVGAGI (reference sequence). Deletions cut 5 bases from V and 10 bases from J, with 9 bases between. This CDR3 reads CASSPSGEQFF. Here the CDR3 DNA reads TGTGCCAGCAGTCCGAGCGGGGAGCAGTTCTTC.

In its sample, this clonotype was seen a few times. The chain's CDR3 is CASPPGRSSYNEQFF. The DNA of the CDR3 is TGTGCCAGCCCCCCGGGCCGGAGCTCCTACAATGAGCAGTTCTTC. This chain uses TRBV6-6 with TRBJ2-1; D gene ambiguous. CDR3 size: 15 residues. Germline CDR1 is MNHNY and CDR2 is SVGAGI (reference sequence). V was shortened by 8 bases and J by 0 bases, with 14 bases between the two germline ends.

The CDR3 reads CASRPEGGSSGANVLTF. CDR3 bases: TGTGCCAGCAGACCCGAGGGGGGAAGCTCTGGGGCCAACGTCCTGACTTTC. The V gene is TRBV12-3 or TRBV12-4, the J gene TRBJ2-6, with D possibly being TRBD1 or TRBD2 (6 bases each). The germline V and J ends were trimmed by 6 bases and 0 bases, with 15 bases remaining between them. The CDR3 consists of 17 residues.

The chain recombines TRBV7-4 with TRBJ2-3; 10 bases line up with TRBD1. The CDR3 is 16 amino acids. Germline CDR1 and CDR2: SGHVT and SQSDAQ. After removal of 4 bases from V and 1 base from J, the junction contained 5 bases not matched to a gene. CDR3 coding DNA: TGTGCCAGCAGCTCCGGACAGGGGGGTGGCACAGATACGCAGTATTTT. Its translation is CASSSGQGGGTDTQYF.

The V call is TRBV7-9, the J call TRBJ2-7; D may be TRBD1 (6 bases). V lost 2 bases and J 0 bases, leaving 14 bases between the germline ends. Per germline, CDR1 SEHNR and CDR2 FQNEAQ (reference sequence). CDR3 size: 16 residues. The CDR3, as DNA: TGTGCCAGCAGCTTATTTGGGGGCTGGGGCTCCTACGAGCAGTACTTC. This sequence encodes CASSLFGGWGSYEQYF.

This clonotype was counted a few times. The chain links TRBV10-3 to TRBJ2-3; D not certain. CDR3 length: 12 amino acids. V lost 3 bases to trimming and J lost 12 bases, with 13 bases between them. CDR1 and CDR2 (germline): ENHRY, SYGVKD. Here the CDR3 reads CAISEGQVGQYF. CDR3 nucleotides: TGTGCCATCAGTGAAGGGCAGGTTGGTCAGTATTTT.

This chain connects TRBV12-3 or TRBV12-4 to TRBJ1-1; D ambiguous. The CDR3 runs 11 residues. The V end lost 5 bases, the J end lost 11 bases, and 12 bases lay between the germline ends. In DNA, the CDR3 is TGTGCCAGCAGTCCCAGCGTGGAGGCTTTCTTT. This translates into CASSPSVEAFF.

The chain couples TRBV7-6 to TRBJ2-5; 12 bases match TRBD2. Looked up from germline, CDR1 is SGHVS and CDR2 is FNYEAQ. CDR3 size: 19 residues. V lost 5 bases, J lost 1 base, and 14 bases stayed unmatched. CDR3 bases: TGTGCCAGCAGCCGAACTTGGGACCAGACTAGCGGGGGCCAAGAGACCCAGTACTTC. It codes for CASSRTWDQTSGGQETQYF.

This clonotype came up many times. The rearrangement uses TRBV6-1 and TRBJ1-5, with a possible D match to TRBD1 (6 bases). The V end lost 7 bases, the J end lost 5 bases, and 9 bases lay between the germline ends. This CDR3 has 12 amino acids. The germline gives CDR1 MNHNS, CDR2 SASEGT. The CDR3 DNA reads as TGTGCCAGCATAAGGGGGGATCAGCCCCAGCATTTT. Its protein product is CASIRGDQPQHF.

The chain recombines TRBV6-6 with TRBJ2-1; a possible D gene is TRBD2 (5 bases). The CDR3 has 12 amino acids. Deletions cut 2 bases from V and 7 bases from J, with 6 bases between. From germline, CDR1 is MNHNY and CDR2 SVGAGI (reference sequence). The chain's CDR3 is CASSYEGNEQFF. CDR3 nucleotides: TGTGCCAGCAGTTACGAGGGAAATGAGCAGTTCTTC.

This clonotype was detected a few times. V and J are TRBV19 and TRBJ1-3; 8 bases agree with TRBD1. V shed 2 bases and J 7 bases; nucleotides not matched to a gene: 13. The CDR3 loop spans 17 amino acids. CDR1 is LNHDA and CDR2 is SQIVND in the germline V gene (reference sequence). The CDR3 sequence is CASSINGQGFSMNTIYF. The CDR3 DNA sequence: TGTGCCAGTAGTATAAACGGACAGGGATTCTCAATGAACACCATATATTTT.

This chain connects TRBV6-6 to TRBJ1-1; a weak D match, TRBD1 (5 bases). The CDR3 totals 13 residues. Germline V gene lookup returns CDR1 MNHNY and CDR2 SVGAGI (reference sequence). Trimming cost V 6 bases and J 0 bases, with 8 bases left between them. The CDR3 loop reads CASRGTVNTEAFF. CDR3 in DNA: TGTGCCAGCAGGGGGACGGTGAACACTGAAGCTTTCTTT.

This clonotype came up many times. The chain joins TRBV11-2 to TRBJ2-2; 10 nucleotides match TRBD2. This CDR3 is 16 amino acids long. Germline assignment: CDR1 SGHAT and CDR2 FQNNGV. V lost 1 base, J lost 6 bases, and 5 bases stayed unmatched. This CDR3 reads CASSLAPAGGAGELFF. In nucleotides, the CDR3 is TGTGCCAGCAGCTTAGCCCCAGCGGGGGGGGCCGGGGAGCTGTTTTTT. The variable domain in full, with the rest retrieved from reference TRBV11-2 and TRBJ2-2, is EAGVAQSPRYKIIEKRQSVAFWCNPISGHATLYWYQQILGQGPKLLIQFQNNGVVDDSQLPKDRFSAERLKGVDSTLKIQPAKLEDSAVYLCASSLAPAGGAGELFFGEGSRLTVL.

This clonotype was found a few times. The chain employs TRBV12-3 or TRBV12-4 and TRBJ2-1; 8 positions match TRBD2. Unmatched junction bases numbered 6, after V lost 6 bases and J lost 2 bases. The length of the CDR3 is 15 residues. The CDR3 loop is CASRNGGGAYNEQFF. The CDR3 DNA sequence: TGTGCCAGCAGAAACGGGGGGGGGGCCTACAATGAGCAGTTCTTC.

This clonotype occurred a few times. The rearrangement joins TRBV6-5 to TRBJ2-1, with 12 nucleotides matching TRBD1. Trimming took 5 bases from V and 9 from J; bases not matched to a gene: 8. This CDR3 has 15 residues. Germline assignment: CDR1 MNHEY and CDR2 SVGAGI. The CDR3 loop is CASSEPGTGGSEQFF. CDR3 nucleotides: TGTGCCAGCAGTGAACCCGGGACAGGGGGCAGTGAGCAGTTCTTC.

Only a few counts were recorded for this clonotype. V gene TRBV7-9 combines with J gene TRBJ2-3; weak D call: TRBD1 (5 bases). The V end lost 3 bases, the J end lost 4 bases, and 11 bases lay between the germline ends. Germline V gene lookup returns CDR1 SEHNR and CDR2 FQNEAQ (reference sequence). The CDR3 runs 14 residues. CDR3 sequence (DNA): TGTGCCAGCAGCTTTAATTCAGGGCCAGATACGCAGTATTTT. Translating gives CASSFNSGPDTQYF.